The 26 T cell receptor beta chains given below trace back to one sample, sequenced in a study of cytomegalovirus exposure and HLA in healthy donors. A multiplex PCR was run with 60 Vbeta primers and 13 Jbeta primers. The table came from immunoSEQ multiplex PCR; TCRdb's copy has only in-frame clones and leaves some out. The sample has around 170,000 clones, roughly three quarters seen once. Sequenced: PBMCs. These receptors were obtained from a woman aged 40 to 55 in good health and CMV-seropositive.

The V and J genes are TRBV7-2 and TRBJ2-7; no definite D call. This CDR3 contains 15 residues. The germline CDR1 and CDR2 sequences are SGHTA and FQGNSA. Trimming took off 0 bases at V and 3 bases at J, with 12 bases between the two ends. CDR3 DNA sequence: TGTGCCAGCAGCTTAGCCCTGGGCCTCATCTACGAGCAGTACTTC. As protein: CASSLALGLIYEQYF.

The chain couples TRBV19 to TRBJ1-4; D gene ambiguous. The V end lost 4 bases, the J end lost 8 bases, and 8 bases lay between the germline ends. Germline V gene lookup returns CDR1 LNHDA and CDR2 SQIVND (reference sequence). This CDR3 contains 12 residues. The CDR3 DNA is TGTGCCAGTAGTACGCCCAGGGAAAAACTGTTTTTT. Encoded protein: CASSTPREKLFF. Variable domain in full (rest from reference TRBV19 and TRBJ1-4): DGGITQSPKYLFRKEGQNVTLSCEQNLNHDAMYWYRQDPGQGLRLIYYSQIVNDFQKGDIAEGYSVSREKKESFPLTVTSAQKNPTAFYLCASSTPREKLFFGSGTQLSVL.

The chain couples TRBV5-4 to TRBJ1-1; the match to TRBD1 covers 7 bases. The V segment lost 4 bases and the J segment 1 base; nucleotides outside the gene matches: 4. The germline V gene has CDR1 SGHNT and CDR2 YYREEE (reference sequence). There are 14 residues in the CDR3. CDR3 bases: TGTGCCAGCAGCCCGGACAGGACGAACACTGAAGCTTTCTTT. Protein sequence: CASSPDRTNTEAFF.

V usage is TRBV19 and J usage is TRBJ2-7, with 7 bases fitting TRBD1. This CDR3 comprises 13 residues. Trimming cost V 3 bases and J 4 bases; bases outside gene matches: 3. Germline V gives CDR1 LNHDA, CDR2 SQIVND (reference sequence). The CDR3 nucleotides read TGTGCCAGTAGTATGCGACAGGGATACGAGCAGTACTTC. Translating gives CASSMRQGYEQYF.

The chain combines TRBV21-1 with TRBJ1-1; TRBD1 reflects the table's D call only, with no check against the DNA. TRBV21-1 is tagged as a pseudogene. The CDR3 loop spans 16 amino acids. The CDR3 protein is CASSKVWGRQCGEAFF. The CDR3 DNA reads as TGTGCCAGCAGCAAAGTATGGGGGCGGCAGTGTGGTGAAGCTTTCTTT.

The chain joins TRBV25-1 to TRBJ2-7; TRBD1 is a possible D gene (5 bases). Looked up from germline, CDR1 is MGHDK and CDR2 is SYGVNS. The CDR3 covers 12 residues. V lost 6 bases, J lost 3 bases, and 9 bases lay in between. The CDR3 DNA sequence: TGTGCCAGCAGAAGGGGTGTCTACGAGCAGTACTTC. Residues: CASRRGVYEQYF.

This chain joins TRBV5-1 and TRBJ1-3; no clear D. The V end lost 5 bases, the J end lost 0 bases, and 9 bases lay between the germline ends. The CDR3 length is 14 residues. Looked up from germline, CDR1 is SGHRS and CDR2 is YFSETQ. The CDR3 sequence: CASRSEGSGNTIYF. CDR3 in DNA: TGCGCCAGCAGATCTGAGGGCTCTGGAAACACCATATATTTT.

The chain recombines TRBV7-7 with TRBJ2-3; 11 bases match TRBD1. The germline V gene encodes CDR1 SSHAT and CDR2 FNYEAQ (reference sequence). With 5 bases clipped from V and 3 bases from J, the junction kept 4 bases outside the gene matches. This CDR3 contains 15 residues. The CDR3, as DNA: TGTGCCAGCAGCGTAGGGACAGGGGGAACAGATACGCAGTATTTT. Translating gives CASSVGTGGTDTQYF. Variable domain in full (rest from reference TRBV7-7 and TRBJ2-3): GAGVSQSPRYKVTKRGQDVTLRCDPISSHATLYWYQQALGQGPEFLTYFNYEAQPDKSGLPSDRFSAERPEGSISTLTIQRTEQRDSAMYRCASSVGTGGTDTQYFGPGTRLTVL.

The chain uses TRBV6-1 and TRBJ2-4, with D maybe TRBD2 (6 bases). The CDR3 has 13 residues. In germline, CDR1 is MNHNS, CDR2 SASEGT. Trimming took off 6 bases at V and 8 bases at J, with 14 bases between the two ends. In DNA form, the CDR3 reads TGTGCCAGCAGGTTGGAGGGAGGAGACATTCAGTACTTC. Translating gives CASRLEGGDIQYF.

The V gene is TRBV9, the J gene TRBJ1-1; D is possibly TRBD1 (6 bases). The CDR3 has 13 residues. Per the germline V gene, CDR1 is SGDLS and CDR2 is YYNGEE. V gave up 4 bases and J gave up 11 bases, with 18 bases separating them. The CDR3 DNA reads TGTGCCAGCAGCCAACAAGAGGGACAAAGGGCTTTCTTT. It is translated as CASSQQEGQRAFF. Together with reference TRBV9 and TRBJ1-1, the CDR3 gives the full variable domain: DSGVTQTPKHLITATGQRVTLRCSPRSGDLSVYWYQQSLDQGLQFLIQYYNGEERAKGNILERFSAQQFPDLHSELNLSSLELGDSALYFCASSQQEGQRAFFGQGTRLTVV.

The chain uses TRBV5-5 and TRBJ1-2, with D possibly TRBD1 on 6 matching bases. Germline assignment: CDR1 SGHKS and CDR2 YYEKEE (reference sequence). The CDR3 is 15 residues long. Trimming left V 0 bases short and J 4 bases short, with 13 bases between. CDR3 sequence reads: CASSLEQGPTYGYTF. The DNA of the CDR3 is TGTGCCAGCAGCTTGGAACAGGGCCCGACCTATGGCTACACCTTC.

The J gene is TRBJ2-3, the V gene TRBV5-1; perhaps TRBD2 as D (5 bases). The CDR3 covers 16 residues. Germline V lookup: CDR1 SGHRS, CDR2 YFSETQ. The V and J ends lost 1 base and 4 bases respectively, with 16 bases between them. CDR3 region: CASSLTAPEGADTQYF. The CDR3 region has the DNA TGCGCCAGCAGCTTGACCGCTCCTGAGGGCGCAGATACGCAGTATTTT. Complete variable domain (other parts from reference TRBV5-1 and TRBJ2-3): KAGVTQTPRYLIKTRGQQVTLSCSPISGHRSVSWYQQTPGQGLQFLFEYFSETQRNKGNFPGRFSGRQFSNSRSEMNVSTLELGDSALYLCASSLTAPEGADTQYFGPGTRLTVL.

The V and J genes are TRBV6-5 and TRBJ1-3, with D unresolved. Trimming took off 0 bases at V and 0 bases at J, with 3 bases between the two ends. In germline, CDR1 is MNHEY, CDR2 SVGAGI. The CDR3 totals 14 residues. The CDR3 region is CASSYSRSGNTIYF. The CDR3 nucleotides read TGTGCCAGCAGTTACTCCCGCTCTGGAAACACCATATATTTT.

The J gene is TRBJ2-1, the V gene TRBV2; TRBD2 aligns across 15 bases. Germline loops: CDR1 SNHLY, CDR2 FYNNEI. CDR3 length: 16 amino acids. The V gene end was trimmed by 6 bases and the J gene end by 4 bases; junction bases not matched to a gene: 4. The CDR3 spells CASSSGLAGGYNEQFF. The CDR3 DNA reads TGTGCCAGCAGCTCGGGACTAGCGGGGGGTTACAATGAGCAGTTCTTC.

The genes are TRBV19 and TRBJ2-2; 7 bases are shared with TRBD1. Germline values: CDR1 LNHDA, CDR2 SQIVND (reference sequence). The CDR3 extends over 14 amino acids. With 2 bases clipped from V and 7 bases from J, the junction kept 4 bases outside the gene matches. The CDR3 loop reads CASSITGAGGELFF. The CDR3 region has the DNA TGTGCCAGTAGTATAACAGGGGCCGGCGGGGAGCTGTTTTTT.

The chain has TRBV27 and TRBJ2-7; 8 nucleotides line up with TRBD2. CDR1 and CDR2 from the germline V gene are MNHEY and SMNVEV (reference sequence). The length of the CDR3 is 15 residues. Trimming at V came to 6 bases and at J to 6 bases, leaving 13 bases not matched to a gene. As DNA, the CDR3 is TGTGCCAGCAGGCTGCGGACTCATGCGGGGGGCGAGCAGTACTTC. Its protein product is CASRLRTHAGGEQYF.

This chain joins TRBV2 and TRBJ2-3; 12 bases are a match to TRBD2. The CDR3 runs to 16 residues. The V gene's germline CDR1 is SNHLY and CDR2 FYNNEI. The trim removed 6 bases at V and 0 bases at J, leaving 4 bases unmatched. The CDR3 nucleotides are TGTGCCAGCAGAGCGGGACTAGCGGGTAGCACAGATACGCAGTATTTT. Translated, it gives CASRAGLAGSTDTQYF.

The chain joins TRBV2 to TRBJ2-2; TRBD1 aligns across 8 bases. This CDR3 is built from 16 residues. After removal of 4 bases from V and 4 bases from J, the junction contained 8 bases not matched to a gene. Germline V lookup: CDR1 SNHLY, CDR2 FYNNEI. This CDR3 is CASSVRTGTITGELFF. In DNA, the CDR3 is TGTGCCAGCAGTGTTAGGACAGGGACCATCACCGGGGAGCTGTTTTTT.

Only one count was recorded for this clone. One junction end does not reproduce the germline sequence, and a read error may be involved. This chain connects TRBV7-9 to TRBJ1-2; the D is unclear. Germline CDR1 SEHNR, CDR2 FQNEAQ (reference sequence). The CDR3 is made up of 11 amino acids. DNA of the CDR3: TGTTCCAGCGGAGGACCCTATGGCTACACCTTC. Translating gives CSSGGPYGYTF.

The genes are TRBV6-4 and TRBJ1-4; D is undetermined. Between the trimmed V and J ends, which lost 9 bases and 6 bases, there was a span of 17 bases. This CDR3 has 14 amino acids. Germline V CDR1 and CDR2: MRHNA, SNTAGT. The CDR3 region has the DNA TGTGCCAGGGACCATTGGCGCGGGGATGAAAAACTGTTTTTT. Translating it yields CARDHWRGDEKLFF.

The chain joins TRBV5-1 to TRBJ2-3; 12 bases match TRBD2. The CDR3 is 17 amino acids. Germline V gene data show CDR1 as SGHRS and CDR2 as YFSETQ. The V and J ends lost 0 bases and 2 bases, in that order; junction bases with no gene match: 4. CDR3 in amino acids: CASSLGLAGGPTDTQYF. The CDR3 DNA is TGCGCCAGCAGCTTGGGCCTAGCGGGGGGGCCCACAGATACGCAGTATTTT.

The gene calls are TRBV4-1 and TRBJ2-7, with a possible D match to TRBD2 (6 bases). V lost 0 bases, J lost 0 bases, and 9 bases lay in between. From germline, CDR1 is MGHRA and CDR2 YSYEKL. The CDR3 totals 15 residues. This CDR3 is CASSQDRGSSYEQYF. DNA for the CDR3: TGCGCCAGCAGCCAAGATCGGGGGAGCTCCTACGAGCAGTACTTC.

V usage is TRBV28 and J usage is TRBJ1-5; TRBD1 aligns across 7 bases. The germline gives CDR1 MDHEN, CDR2 SYDVKM. CDR3 length: 14 amino acids. V was clipped by 6 bases and J by 5 bases; unmatched bases: 7. The CDR3 nucleotides read TGTGCCAGCAGGAGTACAGGGGTGGATCAGCCCCAGCATTTT. Encoded protein: CASRSTGVDQPQHF.

The chain recombines TRBV10-3 with TRBJ2-3; TRBD2 agrees at 10 bases. Trimming cost V 6 bases and J 10 bases; bases outside gene matches: 16. The CDR3 totals 16 residues. CDR1 is ENHRY and CDR2 is SYGVKD in the germline V gene. As DNA, the CDR3 is TGTGCCATCAGCCCTCGGGTGACTAGCGGGTTGGGTGCGCAGTATTTT. It yields the protein CAISPRVTSGLGAQYF.

A single count supports this clone. This chain connects TRBV5-1 to TRBJ2-5, with D hard to call. This CDR3 spans 14 amino acids. Trimming removed 2 bases at V and 2 bases at J, with 10 bases between. The V gene's germline CDR1 is SGHRS and CDR2 YFSETQ. The CDR3 here is CASSFPDGQETQYF. CDR3 DNA sequence: TGCGCCAGCAGCTTTCCCGACGGGCAAGAGACCCAGTACTTC.

The chain carries TRBV5-1 and TRBJ1-1, with D uncertain. Germline-derived CDR1 and CDR2 are SGHRS and YFSETQ. The CDR3 spans 15 residues. V lost 4 bases to trimming and J lost 5 bases, with 18 bases between them. The DNA of the CDR3 is TGCGCCAGCAGCCTGGGTTTGAGTGAAAATACTGAAGCTTTCTTT. Translating it yields CASSLGLSENTEAFF.